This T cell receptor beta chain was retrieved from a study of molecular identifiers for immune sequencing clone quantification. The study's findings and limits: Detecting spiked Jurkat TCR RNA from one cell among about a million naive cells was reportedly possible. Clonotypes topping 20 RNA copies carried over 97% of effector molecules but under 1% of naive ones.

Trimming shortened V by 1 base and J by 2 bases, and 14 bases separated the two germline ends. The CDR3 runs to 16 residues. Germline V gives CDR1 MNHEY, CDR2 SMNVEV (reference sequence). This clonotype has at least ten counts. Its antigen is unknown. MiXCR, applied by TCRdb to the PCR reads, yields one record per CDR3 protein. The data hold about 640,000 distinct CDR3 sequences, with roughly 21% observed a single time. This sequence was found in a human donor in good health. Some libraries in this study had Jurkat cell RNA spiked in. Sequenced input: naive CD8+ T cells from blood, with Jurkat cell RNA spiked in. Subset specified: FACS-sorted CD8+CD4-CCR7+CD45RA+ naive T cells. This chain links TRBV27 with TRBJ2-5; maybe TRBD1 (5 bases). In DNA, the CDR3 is TGTGCCAGCAGTTTATTGGACCCCCAGGGACAAGAGACCCAGTACTTC. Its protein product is CASSLLDPQGQETQYF.